This T cell receptor beta chain was recovered during a study of blood T cell repertoires in COVID-19. Authors' analysis steps: Estimation of nucleated cell counts was performed using reference gene primer amplification. Sequencing used immunoSEQ multiplex PCR; TCRdb keeps in-frame clones, though not all of them. V, J and clone size are taken as reported in that table, and D and trimming were inferred from the DNA itself. This sample has 350,000 to 450,000 clones, with 80% to 90% found just once. Trimming cost V 4 bases and J 0 bases; bases outside gene matches: 8. CDR3 length: 19 amino acids. Germline V gene lookup returns CDR1 SGHRS and CDR2 YFSETQ.

Sequenced sample: PBMCs or T cells enriched from blood (not recorded which). This TCR derives from a man aged 30-40 years who had recovered from COVID-19. The genes are TRBV5-1 and TRBJ2-6, with 12 bases fitting TRBD2. CDR3 in amino acids: CASSEGRTSGASGANVLTF. CDR3 nucleotides: TGCGCCAGCAGCGAGGGCCGGACTAGCGGGGCCTCTGGGGCCAACGTCCTGACTTTC.